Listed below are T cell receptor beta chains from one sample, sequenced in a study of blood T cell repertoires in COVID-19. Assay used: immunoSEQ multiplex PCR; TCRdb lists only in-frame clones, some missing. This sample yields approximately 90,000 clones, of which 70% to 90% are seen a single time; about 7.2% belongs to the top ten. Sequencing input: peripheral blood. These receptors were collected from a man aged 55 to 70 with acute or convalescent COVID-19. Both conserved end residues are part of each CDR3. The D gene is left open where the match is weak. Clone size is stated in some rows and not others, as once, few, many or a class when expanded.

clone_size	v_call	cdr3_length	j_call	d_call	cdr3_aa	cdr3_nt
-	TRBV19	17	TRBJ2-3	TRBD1	CASTPIMTGARTDTQYF	TGTGCCAGTACGCCAATTATGACAGGGGCGCGGACAGATACGCAGTATTTT
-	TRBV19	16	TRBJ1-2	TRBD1	CASTTTEGARGYGYTF	TGTGCCAGTACCACCACGGAGGGGGCGAGGGGCTATGGCTACACCTTC
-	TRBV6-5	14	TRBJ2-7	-	CASSSASVSYEQYF	TGTGCCAGCAGTTCAGCTAGCGTCTCCTACGAGCAGTACTTC
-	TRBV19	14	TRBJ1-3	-	CASSSGSSGNTIYF	TGTGCCAGTAGTTCCGGGAGCTCTGGAAACACCATATATTTT
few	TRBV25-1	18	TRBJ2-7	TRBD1	CASRPGQGAVLSSYEQYF	TGTGCCAGCAGGCCGGGACAGGGGGCTGTATTGAGCTCCTACGAGCAGTACTTC
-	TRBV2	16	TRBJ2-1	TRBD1	CASSERGTGSYNEQFF	TGTGCCAGCAGTGAAAGAGGGACAGGGTCCTACAATGAGCAGTTCTTC
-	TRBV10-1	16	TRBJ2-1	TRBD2	CASGRVAGGPVNEQFF	TGCGCCAGCGGGCGGGTAGCGGGAGGGCCGGTCAATGAGCAGTTCTTC
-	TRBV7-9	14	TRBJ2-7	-	CASSRRGSSYEQYF	TGTGCCAGCAGCCGAAGGGGGTCATCCTACGAGCAGTACTTC
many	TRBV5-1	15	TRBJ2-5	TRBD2	CASSRSGLAEETQYF	TGCGCCAGCAGCCGATCTGGACTAGCGGAAGAGACCCAGTACTTC
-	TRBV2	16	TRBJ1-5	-	CASSEARGGSNQPQHF	TGTGCCAGCAGTGAGGCCAGGGGTGGCAGCAATCAGCCCCAGCATTTT
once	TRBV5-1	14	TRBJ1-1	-	CASSYDNMNTEAFF	TGCGCCAGCAGCTACGACAACATGAACACTGAAGCTTTCTTT
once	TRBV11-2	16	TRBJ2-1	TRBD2	CASSLGASGSNNEQFF	TGTGCCAGCAGCTTGGGCGCTAGCGGGAGTAACAATGAGCAGTTCTTC
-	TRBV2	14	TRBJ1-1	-	CASTDSGHRTEAFF	TGTGCCAGCACCGACTCAGGGCATCGCACTGAAGCTTTCTTT
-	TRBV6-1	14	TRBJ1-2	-	CASSEAPSGVGYTF	TGTGCCAGCAGTGAAGCCCCTTCTGGAGTCGGCTACACCTTC
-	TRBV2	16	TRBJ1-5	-	CASTIGGAYSNQPQHF	TGTGCCAGCACCATTGGTGGGGCGTATAGCAATCAGCCCCAGCATTTT
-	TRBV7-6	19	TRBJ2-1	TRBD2	CASSSRTSGSIGGDNEQFF	TGTGCCAGCAGCTCCAGGACTAGCGGGAGCATTGGTGGGGACAATGAGCAGTTCTTC
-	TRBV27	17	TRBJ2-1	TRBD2	CASRGLAGGWTYNEQFF	TGTGCCAGCAGGGGACTAGCGGGGGGCTGGACCTACAATGAGCAGTTCTTC
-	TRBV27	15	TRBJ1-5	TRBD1	CASRPGQGPNQPQHF	TGTGCCAGCAGACCGGGACAGGGTCCCAATCAGCCCCAGCATTTT
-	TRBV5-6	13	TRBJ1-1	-	CASRAGFGTEAFF	TGTGCCAGCAGAGCGGGATTCGGGACTGAAGCTTTCTTT
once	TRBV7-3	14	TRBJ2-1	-	CASSFSASDNEQFF	TGTGCCAGCAGCTTCAGCGCATCAGACAATGAGCAGTTCTTC
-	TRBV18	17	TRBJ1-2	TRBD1	CASSPNIGTGSLYGYTF	TGTGCCAGCTCACCTAACATCGGGACAGGGTCATTATATGGCTACACCTTC
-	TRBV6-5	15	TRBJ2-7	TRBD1	CASSPPGTVDYEQYF	TGTGCCAGCAGTCCTCCAGGGACAGTAGACTACGAGCAGTACTTC
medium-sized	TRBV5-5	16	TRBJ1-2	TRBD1	CASSLTGTGIGYGYTF	TGTGCCAGCAGCTTAACCGGGACAGGGATCGGCTATGGCTACACCTTC
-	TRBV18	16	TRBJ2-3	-	CASSPPSGGLTDTQYF	TGTGCCAGCTCACCACCGTCGGGCGGACTAACAGATACGCAGTATTTT
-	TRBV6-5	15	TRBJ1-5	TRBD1	CASSRGSTGNQPQHF	TGTGCCAGCAGCAGGGGATCGACAGGGAATCAGCCCCAGCATTTT
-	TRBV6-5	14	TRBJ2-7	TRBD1	CASSPGQGYYEQYF	TGTGCCAGCAGCCCGGGACAGGGGTACTACGAGCAGTACTTC
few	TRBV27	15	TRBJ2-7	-	CASSLSGLSGYEQYF	TGTGCCAGCAGTTTATCGGGCCTATCAGGGTACGAGCAGTACTTC
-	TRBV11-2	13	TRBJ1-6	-	CASSLSRVIPLHF	TGTGCCAGCAGCTTATCCAGGGTTATCCCCCTCCACTTT
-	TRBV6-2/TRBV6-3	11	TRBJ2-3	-	CASSLGGRQYF	TGTGCCAGCAGTTTGGGGGGGCGGCAGTATTTT
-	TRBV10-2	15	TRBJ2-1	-	CASRPGGERLNEQFF	TGCGCCAGCCGGCCCGGCGGCGAGAGGTTAAATGAGCAGTTCTTC
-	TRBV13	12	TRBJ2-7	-	CASSSWRSEQYF	TGTGCCAGCAGCTCATGGAGGAGCGAGCAGTACTTC
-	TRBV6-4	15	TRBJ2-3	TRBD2	CASSDTSGGADTQYF	TGTGCCAGCAGTGACACTAGCGGGGGGGCAGATACGCAGTATTTT
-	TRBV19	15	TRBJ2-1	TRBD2	CASSIVGTRGNEQFF	TGTGCCAGTAGTATTGTTGGGACTAGGGGGAATGAGCAGTTCTTC
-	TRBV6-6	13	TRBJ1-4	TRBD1	CASSQDREEKLFF	TGTGCCAGCAGCCAGGACAGGGAAGAAAAACTGTTTTTT
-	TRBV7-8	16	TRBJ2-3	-	CASSSFGGGLPDTQYF	TGTGCCAGCAGCTCGTTCGGGGGAGGCTTGCCAGATACGCAGTATTTT
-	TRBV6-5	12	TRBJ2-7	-	CASNSEFYEQYF	TGTGCCAGCAATTCCGAGTTTTACGAGCAGTACTTC
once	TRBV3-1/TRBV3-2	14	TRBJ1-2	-	CASSQVGSNYGYTF	TGTGCCAGCAGCCAAGTGGGCAGCAACTATGGCTACACCTTC
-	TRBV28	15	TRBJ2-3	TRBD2	CATEERGGGTDTQYF	TGTGCCACCGAGGAGCGGGGGGGCGGCACAGATACGCAGTATTTT
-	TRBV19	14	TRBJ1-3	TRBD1	CASKTGQTSDTIYF	TGTGCCAGTAAAACGGGACAGACCTCGGACACCATATATTTT
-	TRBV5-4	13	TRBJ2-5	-	CASSFFPRETQYF	TGTGCCAGCAGCTTCTTTCCGCGGGAGACCCAGTACTTC
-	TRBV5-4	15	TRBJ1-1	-	CASSLGGQMNTEAFF	TGTGCCAGCAGCTTGGGAGGGCAGATGAACACTGAAGCTTTCTTT
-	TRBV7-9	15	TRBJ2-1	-	CASSLGSGRGDEQFF	TGTGCCAGCAGCTTAGGGTCGGGCAGGGGGGATGAGCAGTTCTTC
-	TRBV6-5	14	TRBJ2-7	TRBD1	CASARQGSSYEQYF	TGTGCCAGCGCCCGACAGGGGAGCTCCTACGAGCAGTACTTC
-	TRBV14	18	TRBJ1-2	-	CASSHLRSESVTFYGYTF	TGTGCCAGCAGCCATTTGCGGTCTGAGTCGGTAACCTTCTATGGCTACACCTTC
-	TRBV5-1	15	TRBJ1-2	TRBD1	CASSPDRGQNYGYTF	TGCGCCAGCAGCCCGGACAGGGGGCAAAACTATGGCTACACCTTC
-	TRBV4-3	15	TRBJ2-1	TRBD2	CASSQELARNNEQFF	TGCGCCAGCAGCCAAGAACTAGCGAGAAACAATGAGCAGTTCTTC
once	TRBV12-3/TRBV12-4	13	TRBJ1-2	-	CASSLGIYKGYTF	TGTGCCAGCAGTTTAGGTATCTATAAAGGCTACACCTTC
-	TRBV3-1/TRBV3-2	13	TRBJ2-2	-	CASSHRDAGELFF	TGTGCCAGCAGCCACAGGGATGCCGGGGAGCTGTTTTTT
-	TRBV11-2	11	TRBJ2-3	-	CASSLNRENYF	TGTGCCAGCAGCTTAAATAGGGAGAATTATTTT
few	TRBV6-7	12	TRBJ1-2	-	CASSYRAGCYTF	TGTGCCAGCAGTTACCGGGCGGGTTGCTACACCTTC
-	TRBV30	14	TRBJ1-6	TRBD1	CAQGEPRTNSPLHF	TGTGCCCAGGGGGAGCCGCGGACTAATTCACCCCTCCACTTT